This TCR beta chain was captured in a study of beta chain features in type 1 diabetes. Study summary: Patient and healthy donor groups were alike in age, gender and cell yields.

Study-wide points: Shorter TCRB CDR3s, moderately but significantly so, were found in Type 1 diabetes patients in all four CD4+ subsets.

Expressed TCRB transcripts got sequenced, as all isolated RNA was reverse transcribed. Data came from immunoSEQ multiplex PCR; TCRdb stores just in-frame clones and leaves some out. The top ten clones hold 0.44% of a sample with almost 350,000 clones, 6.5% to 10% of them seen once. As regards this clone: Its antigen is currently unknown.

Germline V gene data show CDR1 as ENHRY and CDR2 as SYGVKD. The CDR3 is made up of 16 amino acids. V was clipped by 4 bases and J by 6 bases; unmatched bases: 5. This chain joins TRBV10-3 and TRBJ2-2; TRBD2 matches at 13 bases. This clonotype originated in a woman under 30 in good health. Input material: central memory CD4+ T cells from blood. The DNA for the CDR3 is TGTGCCATCAGTGGAAGACTAGCGGGAGGTCCCGGGGAGCTGTTTTTT. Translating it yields CAISGRLAGGPGELFF.